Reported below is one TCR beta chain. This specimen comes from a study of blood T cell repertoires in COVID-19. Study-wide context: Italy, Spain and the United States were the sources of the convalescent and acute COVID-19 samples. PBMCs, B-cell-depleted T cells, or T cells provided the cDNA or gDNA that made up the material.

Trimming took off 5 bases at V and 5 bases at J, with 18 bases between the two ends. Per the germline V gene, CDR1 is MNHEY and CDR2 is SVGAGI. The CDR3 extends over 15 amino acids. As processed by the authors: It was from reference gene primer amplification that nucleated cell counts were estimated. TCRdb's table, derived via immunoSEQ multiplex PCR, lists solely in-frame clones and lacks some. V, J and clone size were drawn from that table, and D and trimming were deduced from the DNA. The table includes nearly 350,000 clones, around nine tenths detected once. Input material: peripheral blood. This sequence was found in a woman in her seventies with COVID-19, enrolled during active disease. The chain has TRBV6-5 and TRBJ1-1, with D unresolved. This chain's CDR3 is CASSIGPTGGTEAFF. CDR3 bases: TGTGCCAGCAGTATAGGACCCACGGGAGGGACTGAAGCTTTCTTT.